This TCR beta chain appears in the sequencing data of a study of cytomegalovirus exposure and HLA in healthy donors. Researchers ran the PCR with 60 Vbeta and 13 Jbeta primers. Clones were sequenced by immunoSEQ multiplex PCR, and TCRdb holds only the in-frame ones, with some missing. The sample records approximately 120,000 clones, around 82% being singletons. V trimming: 5 bases; J trimming: 7 bases; junction bases outside the gene matches: 0. CDR1 SGHRS and CDR2 YFSETQ come from the germline V gene. The length of the CDR3 is 14 residues. This receptor was identified in a young man in good health and CMV-seropositive. The specimen sequenced was PBMCs. This rearrangement joins TRBV5-1 to TRBJ2-1, with 16 nucleotides matching TRBD2. CDR3 protein: CASRGLAGGNEQFF. Here the CDR3 DNA reads TGCGCCAGCAGGGGACTAGCGGGAGGGAATGAGCAGTTCTTC.